The 14 T cell receptor beta chains presented below share a single source sample, sequenced in a study of shared clonotypes between healthy human individuals. The naive CD8 fraction comprised CD45RO-negative cells positively selected for CCR7 and excluded terminally differentiated effector memory CD45RA+ cells. The assay was immunoSEQ multiplex PCR, and TCRdb's table has in-frame clones only and misses some. The sample contains about 1,900,000 clones, about 95% of which appear only once. Sequencing was done on a sample of naive CD8+ T cells sorted from blood. Receptors were obtained from a man aged 18-30 years in good health.

The chain carries TRBV5-1 and TRBJ1-4; TRBD1 matches 7 bases. The length of the CDR3 is 14 residues. J was trimmed by 7 bases and V by 4 bases; bases with no gene match: 7. Germline V CDR1 and CDR2: SGHRS, YFSETQ. The CDR3 region has the DNA TGCGCCAGCAGCGCCGGGACAGAGGGTGAAAAACTGTTTTTT. The encoded protein is CASSAGTEGEKLFF.

The chain employs TRBV28 and TRBJ2-4; weak D call: TRBD2 (5 bases). The germline gives CDR1 MDHEN, CDR2 SYDVKM. This CDR3 comprises 19 residues. V was cut by 7 bases and J by 0 bases, with 25 bases left in between. CDR3 nucleotide sequence: TGTGCCAGCATCAGAGGGCGGGCAGTCGACCTGCTAGCCAAAAACATTCAGTACTTC. The encoded protein is CASIRGRAVDLLAKNIQYF.

The V and J genes are TRBV6-5 and TRBJ1-2, with TRBD1 as a possible D gene (5 bases). V was shortened by 5 bases and J by 8 bases, with 15 bases between the two germline ends. The CDR3 is 13 residues long. Germline CDR1 reads MNHEY; CDR2 reads SVGAGI. CDR3 amino acids: CASSPGPTQGYTF. CDR3 bases: TGTGCCAGCAGTCCGGGACCCACCCAAGGCTACACCTTC.

The J gene is TRBJ2-7, the V gene TRBV5-1; no definite D call. Between the trimmed V and J ends, which lost 4 bases and 5 bases, there was a span of 13 bases. The CDR3 extends over 13 amino acids. CDR1 is SGHRS, CDR2 YFSETQ, per germline. Here the CDR3 reads CASSNDNVNEQYF. The CDR3 coding sequence is TGCGCCAGCAGCAATGACAATGTAAACGAGCAGTACTTC.

Details on this clone: This sample includes further DNA sequences coding for the same CDR3. The CDR3 here is CASSVGTSGTHEQYF. The DNA for the CDR3 is TGTGCCAGCAGCGTCGGGACTAGCGGGACACACGAGCAGTACTTC. The chain carries TRBV9 and TRBJ2-7; TRBD2 matches at 13 bases. The germline V gene encodes CDR1 SGDLS and CDR2 YYNGEE. After removal of 2 bases from V and 5 bases from J, the junction contained 4 bases not matched to a gene. The CDR3 is 15 amino acids.

J is TRBJ1-1 and V is TRBV13, with a possible D match to TRBD1 (5 bases). The CDR3 covers 16 residues. Germline-derived CDR1 and CDR2 are PRHDT and FYEKMQ (reference sequence). V lost 5 bases and J lost 2, with 18 bases in between. This CDR3 reads CASSPTLGPDNTEAFF. The DNA of the CDR3 is TGTGCCAGCAGCCCTACCCTGGGACCTGATAACACTGAAGCTTTCTTT.

The chain links TRBV4-1 to TRBJ2-7; D is possibly TRBD2 (5 bases). V was cut by 7 bases and J by 4 bases, with 20 bases left in between. The CDR3 length is 15 residues. CDR1 is MGHRA, CDR2 YSYEKL, per germline. The CDR3 region has the DNA TGCGCCAGCACCACCCTCGAGGGCGGAGTATACGAGCAGTACTTC. Its translation: CASTTLEGGVYEQYF.

The V and J genes are TRBV9 and TRBJ2-1, with D unclear. Trimming shortened V by 0 bases and J by 0 bases, and 10 bases separated the two germline ends. This CDR3 spans 16 amino acids. CDR1 and CDR2 from the germline V gene are SGDLS and YYNGEE. The CDR3 coding sequence is TGTGCCAGCAGCGTAGTGCCTACCGGCTCCTACAATGAGCAGTTCTTC. It is translated as CASSVVPTGSYNEQFF.

The chain recombines TRBV5-4 with TRBJ1-1; D uncertain. Germline loops: CDR1 SGHNT, CDR2 YYREEE (reference sequence). The CDR3 runs to 15 residues. Trimming shortened V by 0 bases and J by 1 base, and 10 bases separated the two germline ends. The CDR3 region is CASSLAEVANTEAFF. The CDR3 DNA reads as TGTGCCAGCAGCTTGGCCGAGGTTGCGAACACTGAAGCTTTCTTT.

In this sample, this clone turned up once. As DNA, the CDR3 is TGTGCCAGCAGTTCGCGACAGGGCCCCTACAATGAGCAGTTCTTC. This encodes CASSSRQGPYNEQFF. The J gene is TRBJ2-1, the V gene TRBV6-5; 7 positions match TRBD1. Germline V lookup: CDR1 MNHEY, CDR2 SVGAGI. V lost 4 bases and J lost 2; bases outside the gene matches: 5. This CDR3 has 15 residues.

V gene TRBV4-2 combines with J gene TRBJ2-7; a possible D gene is TRBD1 (6 bases). Trimming stripped 3 bases from V and 5 bases from J, with 11 bases between. From germline, CDR1 is LGHNA and CDR2 YNFKEQ. This CDR3 is built from 13 residues. CDR3 nucleotide sequence: TGTGCCAGCAGCCAGGGGGCTATGGACGAGCAGTACTTC. Translation: CASSQGAMDEQYF.

This chain uses TRBV9 with TRBJ1-5, with D maybe TRBD1 (6 bases). Germline V gene data show CDR1 as SGDLS and CDR2 as YYNGEE. This CDR3 has 14 amino acids. V was trimmed by 0 bases and J by 7 bases, leaving 11 bases between them. The CDR3 bases are TGTGCCAGCAGCGTAGTAGCAGGGGAACAGCCCCAGCATTTT. It yields the protein CASSVVAGEQPQHF.

This chain uses TRBV30 with TRBJ2-3; D remains unclear. CDR3 length: 11 residues. Germline CDR1 GTSNPN, CDR2 SVGIG (reference sequence). V lost 4 bases and J 2 bases, leaving 4 bases between the germline ends. Here the CDR3 reads CAWKVTDTQYF. CDR3 coding DNA: TGTGCCTGGAAGGTCACAGATACGCAGTATTTT.

V usage is TRBV27 and J usage is TRBJ2-1; 11 bases line up with TRBD2. V shed 5 bases and J 2 bases; nucleotides not matched to a gene: 11. Germline V gene lookup returns CDR1 MNHEY and CDR2 SMNVEV (reference sequence). The CDR3 extends over 18 amino acids. Here the CDR3 DNA reads TGTGCCAGCAGTCTGGTCGGGGGTAGCGGGGGGGCCTACAATGAGCAGTTCTTC. Protein sequence: CASSLVGGSGGAYNEQFF.